The clone carrying this T cell receptor (beta chain) was recorded once. Clones were sequenced by immunoSEQ multiplex PCR, and TCRdb holds only the in-frame ones, with some missing. The table includes over 100,000 clones, 90% detected once. This sample is drawn from a study of OX40 agonist ivuxolimab in advanced cancers. The source of this sequence is an adult with an advanced solid tumor such as melanoma, head and neck, liver or kidney cancer. The sample here was CD4+ or CD8+ T cells sorted from blood, taken in a trial of the OX40 agonist ivuxolimab.

This CDR3 reads CASSLGASGYEQYF. DNA for the CDR3: TGTGCCAGCAGCTTAGGGGCTAGCGGCTACGAGCAGTACTTC. The chain has TRBV7-2 and TRBJ2-7; 7 bases are shared with TRBD2. The germline gives CDR1 SGHTA, CDR2 FQGNSA. V lost 1 base to trimming and J lost 3 bases; unmatched junction nucleotides: 3. The CDR3 length is 14 residues. Full variable domain (rest looked up from reference TRBV7-2 and TRBJ2-7): GAGVSQSPSNKVTEKGKDVELRCDPISGHTALYWYRQSLGQGLEFLIYFQGNSAPDKSGLPSDRFSAERTGGSVSTLTIQRTQQEDSAVYLCASSLGASGYEQYFGPGTRLTVT.